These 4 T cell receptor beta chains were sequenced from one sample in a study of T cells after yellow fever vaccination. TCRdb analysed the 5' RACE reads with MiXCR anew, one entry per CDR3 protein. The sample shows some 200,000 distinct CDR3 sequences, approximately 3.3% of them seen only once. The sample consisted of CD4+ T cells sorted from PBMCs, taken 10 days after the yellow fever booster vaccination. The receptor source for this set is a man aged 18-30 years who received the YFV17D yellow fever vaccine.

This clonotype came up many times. The CDR3 DNA follows: TGTGCCAGCCGTACCGGGACAGGGGTTAATTCACCCCTCCACTTT. This sequence encodes CASRTGTGVNSPLHF. The chain has TRBV12-3 or TRBV12-4 and TRBJ1-6, with TRBD1 matching 10 bases. The V gene end was trimmed by 8 bases and the J gene end by 6 bases; junction bases not matched to a gene: 7. CDR3 length equals 15 residues.

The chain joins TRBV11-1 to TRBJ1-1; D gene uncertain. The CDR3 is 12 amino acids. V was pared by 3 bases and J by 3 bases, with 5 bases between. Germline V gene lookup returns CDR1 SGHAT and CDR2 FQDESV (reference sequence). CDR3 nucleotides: TGTGCCAGCAGCTTTTTTCACACTGAAGCTTTCTTT. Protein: CASSFFHTEAFF.

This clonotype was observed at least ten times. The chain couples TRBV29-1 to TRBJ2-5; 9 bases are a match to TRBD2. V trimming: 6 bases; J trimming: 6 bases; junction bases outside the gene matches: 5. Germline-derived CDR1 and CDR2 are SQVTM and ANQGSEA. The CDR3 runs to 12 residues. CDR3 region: CSVAGGGQTQYF. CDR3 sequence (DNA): TGCAGCGTAGCGGGGGGAGGACAGACCCAGTACTTC.

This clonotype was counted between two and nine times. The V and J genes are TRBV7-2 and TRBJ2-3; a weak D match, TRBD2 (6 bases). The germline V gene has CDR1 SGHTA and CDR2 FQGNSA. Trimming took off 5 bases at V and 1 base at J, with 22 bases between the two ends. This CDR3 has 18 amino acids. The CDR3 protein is CASSPGLYTTSGTDTQYF. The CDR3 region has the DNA TGTGCCAGCAGCCCGGGACTCTACACCACCTCTGGCACAGATACGCAGTATTTT.